The present T cell receptor (beta chain) was sequenced within a study of technical replicates of blood from several donors. The CDR3 runs 16 residues. The V and J ends lost 4 bases and 4 bases respectively, with 19 bases between them. CDR1 and CDR2 from the germline V gene are SGHDN and FVKESK. Assay: immunoSEQ multiplex PCR; the TCRdb copy retains only in-frame clones and omits some. Counted here are tens of thousands of clones, approximately 96% occurring once; the ten biggest clones make up approximately 0.35%. V is TRBV14 and J is TRBJ1-2, with a possible D match to TRBD1 (6 bases). This TCR came from a human donor in good health. Sequencing used T cells isolated from PBMCs. The CDR3 region has the DNA TGTGCCAGCAGCCGGTCCCCGGGACAAGTTCCCTATGGCTACACCTTC. It specifies CASSRSPGQVPYGYTF.